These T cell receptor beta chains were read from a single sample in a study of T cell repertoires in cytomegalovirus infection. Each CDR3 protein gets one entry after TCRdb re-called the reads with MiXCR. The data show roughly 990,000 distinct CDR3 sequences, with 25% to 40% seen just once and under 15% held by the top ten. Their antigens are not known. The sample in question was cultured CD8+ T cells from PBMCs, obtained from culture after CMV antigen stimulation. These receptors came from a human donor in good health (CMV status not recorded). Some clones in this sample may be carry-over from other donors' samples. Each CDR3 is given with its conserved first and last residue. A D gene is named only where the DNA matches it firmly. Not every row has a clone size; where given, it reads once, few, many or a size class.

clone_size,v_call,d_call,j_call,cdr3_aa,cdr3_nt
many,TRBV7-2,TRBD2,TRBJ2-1,CASSLSPSGSNEQFF,TGTGCCAGCAGCTTATCCCCTAGCGGGAGCAATGAGCAGTTCTTC
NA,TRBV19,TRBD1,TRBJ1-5,CVSSGSRQGTYQPQHF,TGTGTCAGTAGTGGATCTCGACAGGGGACCTATCAGCCCCAGCATTTT
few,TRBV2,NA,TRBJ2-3,CASSDPVRGDTQYF,TGTGCCAGCAGTGATCCGGTTCGTGGAGATACGCAGTATTTT
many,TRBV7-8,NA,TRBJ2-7,CASSSQEPTYEQYF,TGTGCCAGCAGCTCGCAAGAGCCCACCTACGAGCAGTACTTC
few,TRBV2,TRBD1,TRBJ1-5,CASSERSGGEFQPQHF,TGTGCCAGCAGTGAAAGATCAGGGGGTGAATTTCAGCCCCAGCATTTT
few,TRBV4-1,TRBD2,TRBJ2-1,CASSQDRAGTVFYNEQFF,TGCGCCAGCAGCCAAGATCGAGCGGGGACTGTATTTTACAATGAGCAGTTCTTC
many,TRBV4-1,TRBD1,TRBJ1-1,CASSSRTGMNTEAFF,TGCGCCAGCAGTTCCAGGACAGGGATGAACACTGAAGCTTTCTTT
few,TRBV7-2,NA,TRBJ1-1,CASSLGWDLNTEAFF,TGTGCCAGCAGCTTAGGGTGGGACCTGAACACTGAAGCTTTCTTT
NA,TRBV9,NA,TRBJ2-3,CASSERGHTTDTQYF,TGTGCCAGCAGCGAGAGGGGACACACCACAGATACGCAGTATTTT
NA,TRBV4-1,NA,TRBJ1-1,CASSHPKGGGNTEAFF,TGCGCCAGCAGCCACCCCAAGGGTGGGGGAAACACTGAAGCTTTCTTT
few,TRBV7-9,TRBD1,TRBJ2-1,CASSLVFSGQGFNEQFF,TGTGCCAGCAGCTTAGTATTTTCGGGACAGGGTTTCAATGAGCAGTTCTTC
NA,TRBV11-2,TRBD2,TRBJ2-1,CASSGTSGGAHEQFF,TGTGCCAGCAGCGGGACTAGCGGGGGGGCCCATGAGCAGTTCTTC
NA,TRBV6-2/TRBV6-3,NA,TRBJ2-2,CVSSYGGFGTGELFF,TGTGTCAGCAGTTACGGGGGATTTGGCACCGGGGAGCTGTTTTTT
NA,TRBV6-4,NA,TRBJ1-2,CASSYGDFYGYTF,TGTGCCAGCAGTTATGGGGATTTCTATGGCTACACCTTC
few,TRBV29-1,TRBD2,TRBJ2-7,CSVERGSVGEQYF,TGCAGCGTAGAGCGGGGTTCGGTGGGAGAGCAGTACTTC
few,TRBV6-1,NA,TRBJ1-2,CASDLGQTDYGYTF,TGTGCCAGCGATCTCGGACAGACAGACTATGGCTACACCTTC
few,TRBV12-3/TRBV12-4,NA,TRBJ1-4,CASRNLGSEDLWKLFF,TGTGCCAGCAGGAATCTGGGCAGCGAGGATTTGTGGAAACTGTTTTTT
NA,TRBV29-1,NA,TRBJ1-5,CSVEGPGSQPQHF,TGCAGCGTTGAAGGGCCCGGAAGTCAGCCCCAGCATTTT
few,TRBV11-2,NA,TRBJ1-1,CASSLKRADLAEAFF,TGTGCCAGCAGCTTAAAACGAGCGGACTTGGCTGAAGCTTTCTTT
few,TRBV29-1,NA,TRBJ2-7,CSVLSGYSYEQYF,TGCAGCGTTCTATCAGGGTACTCCTACGAGCAGTACTTC
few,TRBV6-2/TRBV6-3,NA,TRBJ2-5,CASSPNGETQYF,TGTGCCAGCAGTCCTAACGGAGAGACCCAGTACTTC
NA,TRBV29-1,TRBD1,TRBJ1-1,CSVEDPKGGASEAFF,TGCAGCGTTGAAGATCCGAAAGGGGGCGCTTCTGAAGCTTTCTTT
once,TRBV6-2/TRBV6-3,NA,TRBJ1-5,CASRSLSYSNQPQHF,TGTGCCAGTCGGTCGTTATCCTATAGCAATCAGCCCCAGCATTTT
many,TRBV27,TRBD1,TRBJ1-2,CASSFGTGHNYGYTF,TGTGCCAGCAGTTTTGGGACAGGACACAACTATGGCTACACCTTC
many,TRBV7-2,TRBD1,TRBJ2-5,CASSLGDVIGGVSETQYF,TGTGCCAGCAGCTTAGGGGATGTGATAGGGGGCGTGTCGGAGACCCAGTACTTC
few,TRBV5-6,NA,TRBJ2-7,CASSLAPNPRQFTYEQYF,TGTGCCAGCAGCTTGGCCCCCAACCCGAGACAGTTCACCTACGAGCAGTACTTC
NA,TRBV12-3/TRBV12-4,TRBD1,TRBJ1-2,CASRQGGDYGYTF,TGTGCCAGCAGACAGGGGGGGGACTATGGCTACACCTTC
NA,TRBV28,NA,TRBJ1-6,CASSFPQSNNSSLHF,TGTGCCAGCAGTTTCCCACAGAGTAATAATTCATCCCTCCACTTT
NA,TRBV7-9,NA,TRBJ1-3,CASSLMGANRNTIYF,TGTGCCAGCAGCTTAATGGGGGCAAATCGAAACACCATATATTTT
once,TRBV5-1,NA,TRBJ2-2,CASGSTPGELFF,TGCGCCAGCGGTTCCACCCCCGGGGAGCTGTTTTTT
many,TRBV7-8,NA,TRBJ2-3,CASSLASDSDTQYF,TGTGCCAGCAGCTTAGCTAGCGACTCAGATACGCAGTATTTT
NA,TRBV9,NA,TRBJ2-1,CASSVFESSYNEQFF,TGTGCCAGCAGCGTATTTGAGAGCTCCTACAATGAGCAGTTCTTC
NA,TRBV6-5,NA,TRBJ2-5,CASSYLSGQHQETQYF,TGTGCCAGCAGTTACCTTTCCGGACAGCACCAAGAGACCCAGTACTTC
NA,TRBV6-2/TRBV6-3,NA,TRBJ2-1,CASTLTGTSSYNEQFF,TGTGCCAGCACCCTGACAGGCACGAGCTCCTACAATGAGCAGTTCTTC
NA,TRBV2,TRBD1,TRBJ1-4,CASIGTETEKLFF,TGTGCCAGCATTGGGACAGAGACTGAAAAACTGTTTTTT
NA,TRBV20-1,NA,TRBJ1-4,CSARDSPDVATNEKLFF,TGCAGTGCTAGAGATAGCCCGGATGTTGCAACTAATGAAAAACTGTTTTTT
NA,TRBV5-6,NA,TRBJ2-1,CASSFAGQPYNEQFF,TGTGCCAGCAGCTTTGCGGGACAACCCTACAATGAGCAGTTCTTC
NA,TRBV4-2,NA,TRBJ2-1,CASSHSLQSSYNEQFF,TGTGCCAGCAGCCATTCACTCCAGAGCTCCTACAATGAGCAGTTCTTC
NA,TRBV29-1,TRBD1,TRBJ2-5,CSSTGQGETQYF,TGCAGCTCGACGGGACAGGGTGAGACCCAGTACTTC
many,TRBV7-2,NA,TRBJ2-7,CASAAYGDEQYF,TGTGCCAGCGCCGCCTACGGTGACGAGCAGTACTTC
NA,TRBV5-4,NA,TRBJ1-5,CASSLYAGANQPQHF,TGTGCCAGCAGCTTGTATGCCGGGGCCAATCAGCCCCAGCATTTT
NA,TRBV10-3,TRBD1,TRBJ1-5,CAISGQESSNQPQHF,TGTGCCATCAGCGGACAGGAGAGTAGCAATCAGCCCCAGCATTTT
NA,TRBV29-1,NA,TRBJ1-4,CSVDLGATNEKLFF,TGCAGCGTTGACCTGGGGGCAACTAATGAAAAACTGTTTTTT
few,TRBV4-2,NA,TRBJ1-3,CASSQDMNPGLTGNTIYF,TGTGCCAGCAGCCAAGATATGAACCCGGGGCTCACTGGAAACACCATATATTTT
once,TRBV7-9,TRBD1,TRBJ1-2,CASSSWDRGGYTF,TGTGCCAGCAGCTCATGGGACAGGGGCGGCTACACCTTC
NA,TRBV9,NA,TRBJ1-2,CASSVERGGAHGYTF,TGTGCCAGCAGCGTAGAAAGAGGAGGGGCCCATGGCTACACCTTC
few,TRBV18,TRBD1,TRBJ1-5,CASSLTTGGPLLPNSNQPQHF,TGTGCCAGCTCACTAACTACAGGGGGCCCACTCCTCCCAAATAGCAATCAGCCCCAGCATTTT
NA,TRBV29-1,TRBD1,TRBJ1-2,CSDQGDREFHGYTF,TGCAGCGACCAGGGGGACAGGGAGTTTCATGGCTACACCTTC
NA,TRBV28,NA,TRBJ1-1,CARHFRQNQTEAFF,TGTGCCAGGCACTTTCGACAGAACCAGACTGAAGCTTTCTTT
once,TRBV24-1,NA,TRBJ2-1,CATSDPSNNEQFF,TGTGCCACCAGTGACCCCTCCAACAATGAGCAGTTCTTC
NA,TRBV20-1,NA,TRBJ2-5,CSATLYEPTDGVRETQYF,TGCAGTGCAACCCTTTATGAACCTACGGACGGGGTTCGCGAGACCCAGTACTTC
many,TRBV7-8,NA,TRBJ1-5,CASSFGSDQGRNQPQHF,TGTGCCAGCAGCTTTGGTTCGGATCAGGGGCGCAATCAGCCCCAGCATTTT
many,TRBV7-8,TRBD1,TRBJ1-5,CASSSGQGMYSNQPQHF,TGTGCCAGCAGCTCGGGACAGGGGATGTATAGCAATCAGCCCCAGCATTTT
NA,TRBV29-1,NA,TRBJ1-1,CSVRTLNTEAFF,TGCAGCGTTCGGACACTGAACACTGAAGCTTTCTTT
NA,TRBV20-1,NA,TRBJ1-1,CSLGLVGTEAFF,TGCAGCCTTGGCCTGGTGGGCACTGAAGCTTTCTTT
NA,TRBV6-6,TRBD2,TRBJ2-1,CASSYGTTGGYNEQFF,TGTGCCAGCAGTTATGGTACGACGGGGGGCTACAATGAGCAGTTCTTC
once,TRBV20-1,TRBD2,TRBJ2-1,CSARFGGAYNEQFF,TGCAGTGCTAGATTCGGGGGGGCCTACAATGAGCAGTTCTTC
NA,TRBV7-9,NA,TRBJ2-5,CASSTSGVHQETQYF,TGTGCCAGCAGCACTTCGGGAGTCCACCAAGAGACCCAGTACTTC